Sequencing of this TCR beta chain was carried out in a study of blood T cell repertoires in COVID-19. About the research overall: Collection of acute and convalescent COVID-19 samples took place in the United States, Italy and Spain. The cDNA or gDNA used as material had been derived from T cells, B-cell-depleted T cells, or PBMCs.

V lost 3 bases and J 2 bases, leaving 7 bases between the germline ends. CDR1 LNHDA and CDR2 SQIVND come from the germline V gene (reference sequence). This CDR3 has 13 amino acids. In the case of this clone: Different DNA sequences within this sample yield the same CDR3.

In the original workflow: Counts of nucleated cells, estimated from reference gene primer amplification, were obtained. Measured with immunoSEQ multiplex PCR; TCRdb has only the in-frame clones, and not every one. V, J and clone size reflect that table, while D and trimming were determined from the DNA. The table has about 120,000 clones, about 84% seen once; the top ten hold about 3.9%. The source of this sequence is a man aged 55 to 69 with acute or convalescent COVID-19. The sample consisted of peripheral blood. The V call is TRBV19, the J call TRBJ1-1; D call uncertain. CDR3 nucleotide sequence: TGTGCCAGTAGTATTAGTGTTAACACTGAAGCTTTCTTT. Translated: CASSISVNTEAFF.